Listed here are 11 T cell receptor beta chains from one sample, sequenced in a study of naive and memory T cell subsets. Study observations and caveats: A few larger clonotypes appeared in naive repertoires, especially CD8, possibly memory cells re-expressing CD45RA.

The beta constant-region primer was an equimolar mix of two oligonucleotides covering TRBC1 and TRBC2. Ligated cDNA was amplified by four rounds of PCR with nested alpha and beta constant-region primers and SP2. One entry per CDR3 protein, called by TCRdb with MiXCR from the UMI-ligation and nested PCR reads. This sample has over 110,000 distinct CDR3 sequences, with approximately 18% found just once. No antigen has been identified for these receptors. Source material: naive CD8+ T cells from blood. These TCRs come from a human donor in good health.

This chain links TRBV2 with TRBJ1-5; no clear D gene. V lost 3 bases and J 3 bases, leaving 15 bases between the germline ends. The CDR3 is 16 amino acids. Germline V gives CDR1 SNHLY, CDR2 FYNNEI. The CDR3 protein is CASSDQTGTVNQPQHF. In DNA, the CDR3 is TGTGCCAGCAGTGACCAAACGGGCACAGTCAATCAGCCCCAGCATTTT.

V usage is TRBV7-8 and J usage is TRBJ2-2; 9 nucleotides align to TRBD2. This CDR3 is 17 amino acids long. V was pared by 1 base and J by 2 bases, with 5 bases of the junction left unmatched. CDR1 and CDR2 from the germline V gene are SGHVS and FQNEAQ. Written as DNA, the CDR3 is TGTGCCAGCAGCTTAGTGGGCGGGGGGGCAAACACCGGGGAGCTGTTTTTT. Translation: CASSLVGGGANTGELFF.

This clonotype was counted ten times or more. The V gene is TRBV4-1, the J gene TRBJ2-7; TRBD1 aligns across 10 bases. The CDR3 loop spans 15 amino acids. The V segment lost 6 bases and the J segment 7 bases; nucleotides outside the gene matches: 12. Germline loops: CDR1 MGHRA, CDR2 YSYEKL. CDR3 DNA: TGCGCCAGCAGTCGATCCGGGACAGGGGTCGGGGAGCAGTACTTC. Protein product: CASSRSGTGVGEQYF.

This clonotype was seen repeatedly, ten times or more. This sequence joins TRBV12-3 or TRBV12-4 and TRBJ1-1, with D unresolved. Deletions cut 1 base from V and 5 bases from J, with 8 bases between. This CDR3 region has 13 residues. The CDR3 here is CASSLVGRTEAFF. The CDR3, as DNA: TGTGCCAGCAGTTTAGTTGGGAGGACTGAAGCTTTCTTT.

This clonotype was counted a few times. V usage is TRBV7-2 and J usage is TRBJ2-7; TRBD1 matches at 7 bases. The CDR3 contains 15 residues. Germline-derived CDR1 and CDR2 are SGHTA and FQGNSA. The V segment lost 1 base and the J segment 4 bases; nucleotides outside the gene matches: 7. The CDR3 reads CASSLGGQAAYEQYF. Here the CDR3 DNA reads TGTGCCAGCAGCTTAGGTGGACAGGCCGCGTACGAGCAGTACTTC. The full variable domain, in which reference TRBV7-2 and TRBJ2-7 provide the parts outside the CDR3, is GAGVSQSPSNKVTEKGKDVELRCDPISGHTALYWYRQSLGQGLEFLIYFQGNSAPDKSGLPSDRFSAERTGGSVSTLTIQRTQQEDSAVYLCASSLGGQAAYEQYFGPGTRLTVT.

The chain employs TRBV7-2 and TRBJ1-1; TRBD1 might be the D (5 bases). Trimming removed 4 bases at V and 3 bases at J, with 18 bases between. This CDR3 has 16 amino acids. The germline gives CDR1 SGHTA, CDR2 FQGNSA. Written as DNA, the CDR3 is TGTGCCAGCAGCTGGGGCCTAGCAGGGTTTTACACTGAAGCTTTCTTT. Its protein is CASSWGLAGFYTEAFF.

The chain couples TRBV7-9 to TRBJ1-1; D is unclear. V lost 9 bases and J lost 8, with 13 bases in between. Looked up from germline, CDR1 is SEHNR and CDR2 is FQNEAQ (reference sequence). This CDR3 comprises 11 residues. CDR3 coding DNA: TGTGCCAGTCGGTTAGGTCGGGAAGCTTTCTTT. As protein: CASRLGREAFF.

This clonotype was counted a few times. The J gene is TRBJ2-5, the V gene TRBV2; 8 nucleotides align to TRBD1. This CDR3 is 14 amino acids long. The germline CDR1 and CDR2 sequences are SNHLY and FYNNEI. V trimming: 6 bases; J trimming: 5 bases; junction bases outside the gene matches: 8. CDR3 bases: TGTGCCAGCAGCAGAGAAACAGGGGGGGAGACCCAGTACTTC. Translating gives CASSRETGGETQYF.

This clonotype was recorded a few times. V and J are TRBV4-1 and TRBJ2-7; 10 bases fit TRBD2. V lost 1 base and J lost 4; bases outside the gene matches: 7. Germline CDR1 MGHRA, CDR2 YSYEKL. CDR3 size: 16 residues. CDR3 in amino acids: CASSQGPAGGGYEQYF. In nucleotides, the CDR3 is TGCGCCAGCAGCCAAGGCCCAGCGGGAGGGGGGTACGAGCAGTACTTC.

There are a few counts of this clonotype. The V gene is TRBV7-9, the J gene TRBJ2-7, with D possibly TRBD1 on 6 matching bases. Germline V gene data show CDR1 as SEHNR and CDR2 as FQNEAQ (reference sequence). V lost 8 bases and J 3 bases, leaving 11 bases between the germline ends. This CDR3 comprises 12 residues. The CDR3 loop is CASLGARYEQYF. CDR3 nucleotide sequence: TGTGCCAGCCTGGGGGCCCGCTACGAGCAGTACTTC. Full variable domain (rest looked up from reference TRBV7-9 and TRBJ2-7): DTGVSQNPRHKITKRGQNVTFRCDPISEHNRLYWYRQTLGQGPEFLTYFQNEAQLEKSRLLSDRFSAERPKGSFSTLEIQRTEQGDSAMYLCASLGARYEQYFGPGTRLTVT.

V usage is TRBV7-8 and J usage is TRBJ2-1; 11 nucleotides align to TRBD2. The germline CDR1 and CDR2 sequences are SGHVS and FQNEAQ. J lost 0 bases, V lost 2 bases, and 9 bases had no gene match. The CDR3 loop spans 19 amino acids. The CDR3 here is CASSLPGLADLGSYNEQFF. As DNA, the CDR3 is TGTGCCAGCAGCTTACCGGGACTAGCGGACTTGGGCTCCTACAATGAGCAGTTCTTC.